These T cell receptor beta chains were read from a single sample in a study of regulatory T cells in long-lasting Graves disease. TCRdb itself ran the multiplex PCR reads through MiXCR, one entry per CDR3 protein. Found here are some 200,000 distinct CDR3 sequences, about 19% of them singletons; the top ten hold roughly 12%. In addition, the sample was reused for a study of T cells in Graves' hyperthyroidism and ophthalmopathy.

Here the sequenced sample was peripheral blood mononuclear cells (PBMCs), taken at new diagnosis, from a patient treated with antithyroid drugs. The receptors derive from a woman aged 25 to 39 with Graves disease. Both conserved end residues are part of each CDR3. A D gene is named only where the DNA matches it firmly. Rows give clone size only sometimes, using once, few, many, or a class for an expanded clone.

j_gene: TRBJ2-4
v_gene: TRBV11-2
abundance: many
d_gene: TRBD2
CDR3aa: CASSLNGGGSKNIQYF
CDR3nt: TGTGCCAGCAGCTTGAACGGGGGGGGGTCCAAAAACATTCAGTACTTC

j_gene: TRBJ2-7
v_gene: TRBV11-2
abundance: many
d_gene: TRBD1
CDR3aa: CASSRQGLVGKRQYF
CDR3nt: TGTGCCAGCAGCCGACAGGGGCTGGTGGGAAAAAGGCAGTACTTC

j_gene: TRBJ2-3
v_gene: TRBV27
abundance: many
d_gene: TRBD1
CDR3aa: CASSLSTPWPGQGKADTQYF
CDR3nt: TGTGCCAGCAGTTTATCTACTCCCTGGCCGGGACAGGGGAAAGCAGATACGCAGTATTTT

j_gene: TRBJ2-4
v_gene: TRBV12-3/TRBV12-4
abundance: -
d_gene: TRBD1
CDR3aa: CARRTGEAKNIQYF
CDR3nt: TGTGCCAGGCGGACAGGGGAAGCCAAAAACATTCAGTACTTC

j_gene: TRBJ2-5
v_gene: TRBV2
abundance: few
d_gene: -
CDR3aa: CASVEPPETQYF
CDR3nt: TGTGCCAGCGTTGAGCCACCGGAGACCCAGTACTTC

j_gene: TRBJ1-2
v_gene: TRBV10-3
abundance: many
d_gene: TRBD1
CDR3aa: CAISPGQAHYGYTF
CDR3nt: TGTGCCATCAGTCCGGGACAGGCACACTATGGCTACACCTTC

j_gene: TRBJ2-1
v_gene: TRBV24-1
abundance: many
d_gene: TRBD2
CDR3aa: CATSDALAGGPGNEQFF
CDR3nt: TGTGCCACCAGTGATGCGTTAGCGGGAGGGCCGGGCAATGAGCAGTTCTTC

j_gene: TRBJ1-2
v_gene: TRBV2
abundance: many
d_gene: TRBD1
CDR3aa: CASPLGDSFWTNYGYTF
CDR3nt: TGTGCCAGCCCTCTGGGGGACAGTTTTTGGACTAACTATGGCTACACCTTC

j_gene: TRBJ2-1
v_gene: TRBV4-1
abundance: -
d_gene: TRBD2
CDR3aa: CASSQDPSGRYNEQFF
CDR3nt: TGCGCCAGCAGCCAAGATCCTAGCGGGAGGTACAATGAGCAGTTCTTC

j_gene: TRBJ2-1
v_gene: TRBV19
abundance: -
d_gene: TRBD2
CDR3aa: CASYSGSYNEQFF
CDR3nt: TGTGCCAGCTATAGCGGGTCTTACAATGAGCAGTTCTTC

j_gene: TRBJ1-3
v_gene: TRBV28
abundance: many
d_gene: TRBD1
CDR3aa: CASSLGGTASGNTIYF
CDR3nt: TGTGCCAGCAGTTTAGGAGGGACAGCCTCTGGAAACACCATATATTTT

j_gene: TRBJ2-5
v_gene: TRBV12-3/TRBV12-4
abundance: -
d_gene: TRBD2
CDR3aa: CASSFLAGEPRETQYF
CDR3nt: TGTGCCAGCAGTTTTCTAGCGGGAGAACCCCGGGAGACCCAGTACTTC

j_gene: TRBJ1-6
v_gene: TRBV6-1
abundance: many
d_gene: -
CDR3aa: CASTTDGFSYNSPLHF
CDR3nt: TGTGCCAGCACCACGGACGGATTCTCCTATAATTCACCCCTCCACTTT

j_gene: TRBJ2-1
v_gene: TRBV7-6
abundance: -
d_gene: TRBD2
CDR3aa: CASSFGTSDNEQFF
CDR3nt: TGTGCCAGCAGCTTCGGGACTAGCGACAATGAGCAGTTCTTC

j_gene: TRBJ2-1
v_gene: TRBV19
abundance: many
d_gene: -
CDR3aa: CASSLRAAYNEQFF
CDR3nt: TGTGCCAGTAGTTTGAGGGCTGCCTACAATGAGCAGTTCTTC

j_gene: TRBJ2-7
v_gene: TRBV11-3
abundance: many
d_gene: -
CDR3aa: CASSFKGSSYEQYF
CDR3nt: TGTGCCAGCAGCTTTAAGGGAAGCTCCTACGAGCAGTACTTC

j_gene: TRBJ1-4
v_gene: TRBV20-1
abundance: many
d_gene: -
CDR3aa: CSATRGQASGKPFF
CDR3nt: TGCAGTGCTACCCGAGGGCAGGCGTCGGGAAAACCGTTTTTT

j_gene: TRBJ2-6
v_gene: TRBV29-1
abundance: few
d_gene: TRBD2
CDR3aa: CSVDGTSGALSGANVLTF
CDR3nt: TGCAGCGTGGACGGGACTAGCGGGGCTCTCTCTGGGGCCAACGTCCTGACTTTC

j_gene: TRBJ2-3
v_gene: TRBV29-1
abundance: many
d_gene: TRBD2
CDR3aa: CSVDPSGITDTQYF
CDR3nt: TGCAGCGTTGATCCTAGCGGGATCACAGATACGCAGTATTTT

j_gene: TRBJ2-1
v_gene: TRBV12-3/TRBV12-4
abundance: many
d_gene: -
CDR3aa: CATKQGGSYNEQFF
CDR3nt: TGTGCCACCAAACAGGGGGGGTCATACAATGAGCAGTTCTTC

j_gene: TRBJ2-1
v_gene: TRBV2
abundance: few
d_gene: -
CDR3aa: CASSDFNGSPGNEQFF
CDR3nt: TGTGCCAGCAGCGATTTTAACGGCTCTCCGGGCAATGAGCAGTTCTTC

j_gene: TRBJ2-4
v_gene: TRBV18
abundance: -
d_gene: -
CDR3aa: CASSPARSSPLAKNIQYF
CDR3nt: TGTGCCAGCTCACCAGCACGTTCTTCCCCCCTAGCCAAAAACATTCAGTACTTC

j_gene: TRBJ2-7
v_gene: TRBV2
abundance: -
d_gene: -
CDR3aa: CASSETLGRTYEQYF
CDR3nt: TGTGCCAGCAGTGAAACTCTCGGGCGCACCTACGAGCAGTACTTC

j_gene: TRBJ1-4
v_gene: TRBV11-2
abundance: medium-sized
d_gene: -
CDR3aa: CASSPSGAEKLFF
CDR3nt: TGTGCCAGCAGCCCATCCGGGGCTGAAAAACTGTTTTTT

j_gene: TRBJ2-3
v_gene: TRBV11-2
abundance: many
d_gene: TRBD2
CDR3aa: CASSSSGRGEGTQYF
CDR3nt: TGTGCCAGCAGCTCGAGCGGGCGCGGGGAGGGTACGCAGTATTTT

j_gene: TRBJ2-7
v_gene: TRBV5-4
abundance: once
d_gene: -
CDR3aa: CASSKGFSYEQYF
CDR3nt: TGTGCCAGCAGTAAAGGGTTTTCCTACGAGCAGTACTTC

j_gene: TRBJ2-1
v_gene: TRBV28
abundance: -
d_gene: TRBD2
CDR3aa: CASSWRSSGGGYEQFF
CDR3nt: TGTGCCAGCAGTTGGAGAAGTAGCGGGGGGGGGTATGAGCAGTTCTTC

j_gene: TRBJ2-7
v_gene: TRBV29-1
abundance: many
d_gene: TRBD2
CDR3aa: CSVEVGAGGFYEQYF
CDR3nt: TGCAGCGTTGAAGTCGGAGCGGGAGGGTTCTACGAGCAGTACTTC

j_gene: TRBJ1-1
v_gene: TRBV19
abundance: many
d_gene: -
CDR3aa: CASSLIGTNTEAFF
CDR3nt: TGTGCCAGTAGTCTTATAGGGACGAACACTGAAGCTTTCTTT

j_gene: TRBJ2-5
v_gene: TRBV2
abundance: many
d_gene: -
CDR3aa: CASSENPPLPRETQYF
CDR3nt: TGTGCCAGCAGTGAAAACCCCCCCCTCCCAAGGGAGACCCAGTACTTC

j_gene: TRBJ1-1
v_gene: TRBV11-1
abundance: many
d_gene: TRBD1
CDR3aa: CASSAQRDRGEAFF
CDR3nt: TGTGCCAGCAGCGCACAACGGGACAGGGGTGAAGCTTTCTTT

j_gene: TRBJ2-1
v_gene: TRBV7-2
abundance: -
d_gene: -
CDR3aa: CASSLGVAGANEQFF
CDR3nt: TGTGCCAGCAGCTTAGGGGTAGCTGGGGCCAATGAGCAGTTCTTC

j_gene: TRBJ1-2
v_gene: TRBV20-1
abundance: -
d_gene: TRBD1
CDR3aa: CSATGRQGSYGYTF
CDR3nt: TGCAGTGCCACAGGGCGACAGGGGTCCTATGGCTACACCTTC

j_gene: TRBJ2-1
v_gene: TRBV15
abundance: many
d_gene: TRBD2
CDR3aa: CATSWASGRFNEQFF
CDR3nt: TGTGCCACCAGCTGGGCTAGCGGGAGGTTCAATGAGCAGTTCTTC

j_gene: TRBJ2-5
v_gene: TRBV27
abundance: many
d_gene: -
CDR3aa: CASSLWGQETQYF
CDR3nt: TGTGCCAGCAGTTTATGGGGCCAAGAGACCCAGTACTTC

j_gene: TRBJ1-2
v_gene: TRBV10-3
abundance: many
d_gene: TRBD1
CDR3aa: CAIAALQGNHYGYTF
CDR3nt: TGTGCCATCGCCGCCTTACAGGGGAACCACTATGGCTACACCTTC

j_gene: TRBJ2-7
v_gene: TRBV2
abundance: many
d_gene: -
CDR3aa: CASIGQGIEQYF
CDR3nt: TGTGCCAGCATCGGGCAGGGTATCGAGCAGTACTTC

j_gene: TRBJ1-6
v_gene: TRBV6-1
abundance: few
d_gene: TRBD1
CDR3aa: CASSRQGRNSPLHF
CDR3nt: TGTGCCAGCAGCAGACAGGGACGAAATTCACCCCTCCACTTT

j_gene: TRBJ2-1
v_gene: TRBV12-3/TRBV12-4
abundance: many
d_gene: -
CDR3aa: CASSPGTAGRDEQFF
CDR3nt: TGTGCCAGCAGTCCCGGGACAGCGGGGAGGGATGAGCAGTTCTTC

j_gene: TRBJ2-2
v_gene: TRBV12-3/TRBV12-4
abundance: many
d_gene: -
CDR3aa: CASSPTSLRGNTGELFF
CDR3nt: TGTGCCAGCTCTCCGACTAGTCTCCGGGGGAACACCGGGGAGCTGTTTTTT

j_gene: TRBJ2-3
v_gene: TRBV6-1
abundance: many
d_gene: TRBD2
CDR3aa: CASSAGTSGRFTDTQYF
CDR3nt: TGTGCCAGCAGTGCAGGGACTAGCGGGAGATTCACAGATACGCAGTATTTT

j_gene: TRBJ1-4
v_gene: TRBV2
abundance: many
d_gene: -
CDR3aa: CASSEGSRGGNEKLFF
CDR3nt: TGTGCCAGCAGTGAAGGGTCGAGGGGGGGCAATGAAAAACTGTTTTTT

j_gene: TRBJ2-5
v_gene: TRBV7-9
abundance: many
d_gene: -
CDR3aa: CASSFQGLPQTQYF
CDR3nt: TGTGCCAGCAGCTTTCAGGGTCTGCCGCAGACCCAGTACTTC